One sample yielded the 5 T cell receptor beta chains listed below, sequenced in a study of PD-L1 blockade in urothelial cancer. Profiling relied on immunoSEQ multiplex PCR, and the TCRdb table lists in-frame clones only, not all of them. Here the sample spans 70,000 to 75,000 clones, 90% being singletons. Described time point: pretreatment peripheral blood. Sequenced here: PBMCs, sampled around atezolizumab (anti-PD-L1) treatment. The receptors originated from a man aged 65-85 years with urothelial cancer.

V and J are TRBV28 and TRBJ2-7; 7 bases are a match to TRBD1. Germline-derived CDR1 and CDR2 are MDHEN and SYDVKM. This CDR3 is built from 16 residues. Germline trimming cut 3 bases from V and 4 bases from J; bases unmatched to any gene: 12. The DNA for the CDR3 is TGTGCCAGCAGTTTGTGGGGACAGCCCCTCGGGTACGAGCAGTACTTC. This encodes CASSLWGQPLGYEQYF.

This clone has only one observation. The chain carries TRBV5-1 and TRBJ1-4; no clear D gene. Deletions cut 4 bases from V and 0 bases from J, with 10 bases between. CDR3 length: 15 amino acids. Germline CDR1 SGHRS, CDR2 YFSETQ. Written as DNA, the CDR3 is TGCGCCAGCAGCGAGGCATTCGCAACTAATGAAAAACTGTTTTTT. Protein: CASSEAFATNEKLFF.

This chain uses TRBV6-5 with TRBJ1-3, with 7 bases identical to TRBD1. Trimming cost V 2 bases and J 3 bases; bases outside gene matches: 4. Germline loops: CDR1 MNHEY, CDR2 SVGAGI. The CDR3 runs to 15 residues. The CDR3 reads CASSYSAGGGNTIYF. In DNA, the CDR3 is TGTGCCAGCAGTTACAGCGCAGGGGGTGGAAACACCATATATTTT.

This CDR3 is CASSFGLRGTTPSTDTQYF. CDR3 DNA sequence: TGTGCCAGCAGTTTTGGTTTACGCGGGACCACCCCCAGCACAGATACGCAGTATTTT. The V call is TRBV28, the J call TRBJ2-3, with a possible D match to TRBD2 (6 bases). Deletions cut 3 bases from V and 0 bases from J, with 22 bases between. Germline V gene sequence: CDR1 MDHEN, CDR2 SYDVKM. The CDR3 totals 19 residues.

This clone was observed a handful of times. The chain carries TRBV10-1 and TRBJ2-1; D is possibly TRBD2 (5 bases). Per the germline V gene, CDR1 is WNHNN and CDR2 is SYGVQD (reference sequence). There are 14 residues in the CDR3. V shed 6 bases and J shed 7 bases, with 16 bases lying between them. CDR3 amino acids: CASSSGAPLNEQFF. The CDR3 bases are TGCGCCAGCAGCAGCGGAGCGCCCCTAAATGAGCAGTTCTTC.